The entry that follows covers one T cell receptor beta chain sequence. Its matching antigen is unknown. The data were obtained in a study of cytomegalovirus exposure and HLA in healthy donors. Study-level background: In an earlier analysis, around 100 million unique TCR beta sequences were found from 150 million to 200 million T cells.

Trimming cost V 2 bases and J 8 bases, with 9 bases left between them. This CDR3 has 11 amino acids. The germline V gene encodes CDR1 SQVTM and CDR2 ANQGSEA. Study-level results: An observed cluster of highly shared sequence variants was recorded as a likely sequencing artifact.

PCR amplification relied on 60 Vbeta primers (plus 13 Jbeta primers). The assay was immunoSEQ multiplex PCR, and TCRdb's table has in-frame clones only and misses some. Its table lists about 48,000 clones. Donors sampled were nominally healthy, though unrecorded immune exposures were likely. The sequenced material came from PBMCs. The chain links TRBV29-1 to TRBJ1-2, with a tentative D call TRBD1 (5 bases). The source is a woman in her forties in good health and CMV-seronegative. The CDR3 region is CSVEQGIGYTF. The CDR3 region has the DNA TGCAGCGTTGAACAGGGAATCGGCTACACCTTC.